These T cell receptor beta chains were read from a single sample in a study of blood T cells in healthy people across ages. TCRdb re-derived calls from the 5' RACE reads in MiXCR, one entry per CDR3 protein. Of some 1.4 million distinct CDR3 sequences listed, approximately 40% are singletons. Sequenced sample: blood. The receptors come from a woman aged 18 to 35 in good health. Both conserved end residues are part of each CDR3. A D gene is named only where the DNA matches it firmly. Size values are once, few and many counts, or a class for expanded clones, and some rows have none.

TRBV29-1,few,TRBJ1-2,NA,TGCAGCGTTGTGGGTGTCTATCACACCTTC,CSVVGVYHTF
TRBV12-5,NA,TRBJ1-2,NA,TGTGCTAGTGGTTCTCGGACTGAATATGGCTACACCTTC,CASGSRTEYGYTF
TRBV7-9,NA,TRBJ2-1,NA,TGTGCCGGTCATAGTGATACCTACAATGAGCAGTTCTTC,CAGHSDTYNEQFF
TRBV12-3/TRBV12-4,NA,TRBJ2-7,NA,TGTGCCAGCAGTTTATTGGACAAGAGATCCTACGAGCAGTACTTC,CASSLLDKRSYEQYF
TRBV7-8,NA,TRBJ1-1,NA,TGTGCCAGCAGCTTAGCGCGGGCCAGCACTGAAGCTTTCTTT,CASSLARASTEAFF
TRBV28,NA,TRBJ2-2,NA,TGTGCCAGCAGTGTCGGGGTCGCGGGGAACACCGGGGAGCTGTTTTTT,CASSVGVAGNTGELFF
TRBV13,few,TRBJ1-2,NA,TGTGCCAGCAGCCCCCAGACTGGGGGCTACACCTTC,CASSPQTGGYTF
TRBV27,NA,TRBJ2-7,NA,TGTGCCAGCAGTTTGGATTCAGGGGAGCCCCGCTACGAGCAGTACTTC,CASSLDSGEPRYEQYF
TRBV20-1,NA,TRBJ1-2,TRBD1,TGCAGTGCTAGGGGCAAACAGGGGGCGGAAGGCTACACCTTC,CSARGKQGAEGYTF
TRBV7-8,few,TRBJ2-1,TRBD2,TGTGCCAGCAGCTTAGGGACTAGCGGGGGGGCCTACAATGAGCAGTTCTTC,CASSLGTSGGAYNEQFF
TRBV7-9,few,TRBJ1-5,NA,TGTGCCAGCAGCTTTGGACATGCTCGGAGCCCCCAGCATTTT,CASSFGHARSPQHF
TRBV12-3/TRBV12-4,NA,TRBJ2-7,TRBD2,TGTGCCGGCAGCCGACGGGGGGCCTACGAGCAGTACTTC,CAGSRRGAYEQYF
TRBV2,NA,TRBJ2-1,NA,TGTGCCAGCAGTGTCTCTGGCGGGATGGGTAATGAGCAGTTCTTC,CASSVSGGMGNEQFF
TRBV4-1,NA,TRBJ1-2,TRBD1,TGCGCCAGCAGCCAAGAAGGCCAGGGGGCGGGTGGCTACACCTTC,CASSQEGQGAGGYTF
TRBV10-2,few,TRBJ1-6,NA,TGCGCCAGCAGTGAGTCCGGCTTATATAATTCACCCCTCCACTTT,CASSESGLYNSPLHF
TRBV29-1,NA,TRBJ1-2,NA,TGCAGCGTTGAAGAATATTTCGAGGCAGGATTTAACTATGGCTACACCTTC,CSVEEYFEAGFNYGYTF
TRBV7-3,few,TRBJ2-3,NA,TGTGCCAGCAGCTTACAAGGGACTTCTAGCACAGATACGCAGTATTTT,CASSLQGTSSTDTQYF
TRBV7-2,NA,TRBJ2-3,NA,TGTGCCAGCAGCTTTGAGGGAGGATTCATCAGCACAGATACGCAGTATTTT,CASSFEGGFISTDTQYF
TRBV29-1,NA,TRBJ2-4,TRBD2,TGCAGCGTTGCGCCTAGCGGGGCCGCTGAGCAGTACTTC,CSVAPSGAAEQYF
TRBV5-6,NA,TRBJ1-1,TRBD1,TGTGCCAGCAGATCGGGACAGGGGGACGCTGAAGCTTTCTTT,CASRSGQGDAEAFF
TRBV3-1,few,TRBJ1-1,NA,TGTGCCAGCAGCCAAGATTTGACAGACACTGAAGCTTTCTTT,CASSQDLTDTEAFF
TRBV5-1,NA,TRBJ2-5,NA,TGCGCCAGCAGCTTGGAAAGACAAGAGACCCAGTACTTC,CASSLERQETQYF
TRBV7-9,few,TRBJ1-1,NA,TGTGCCAGCAGCACCGCCGGGTCCCCCGGGGCTGAAGCTTTCTTT,CASSTAGSPGAEAFF
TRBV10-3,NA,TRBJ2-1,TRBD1,TGTGCCATCAGACGGGACAGGGTTCTTAGCTCCTACAATGAGCAGTTCTTC,CAIRRDRVLSSYNEQFF
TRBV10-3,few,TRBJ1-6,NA,TGTGCCATCAGTGGAGGTAAAGAGAATTCACCCCTCCACTTT,CAISGGKENSPLHF
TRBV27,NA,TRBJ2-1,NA,TGTGCCAGCAGTCCCTCAGACGCAGGGGCCTCCTACAATGAGCAGTTCTTC,CASSPSDAGASYNEQFF
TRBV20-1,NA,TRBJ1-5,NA,TGCAGTGCTAGGGGGTCAGAAAATCAGCCCCAGCATTTT,CSARGSENQPQHF
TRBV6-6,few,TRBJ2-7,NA,TGTGCCAGCACCTTCGGAGGGGGAGGGGGGAACGAGCAGTACTTC,CASTFGGGGGNEQYF
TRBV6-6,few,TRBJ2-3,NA,TGTGCCAGCAGGCCCCCTAGTCGGGAGACAGATACGCAGTATTTT,CASRPPSRETDTQYF
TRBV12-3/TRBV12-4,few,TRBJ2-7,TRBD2,TGTGCCAGCAGTGAGATTGGGACTAGCCTCGAACCCTACGAGCAGTACTTC,CASSEIGTSLEPYEQYF
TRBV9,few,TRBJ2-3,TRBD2,TGTGCCAGCAGCACTCGGGGGGAACATACGCAGTATTTT,CASSTRGEHTQYF
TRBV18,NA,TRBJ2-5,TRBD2,TGTGCCGGCTCTCGGACTAGCGACCAAGAGACCCAGTACTTC,CAGSRTSDQETQYF
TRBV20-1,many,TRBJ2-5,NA,TGCAGTGCTAGATCCGGGGAGGGGGCGTCAGAGACCCAGTACTTC,CSARSGEGASETQYF
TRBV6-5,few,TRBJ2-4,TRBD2,TGTGCCAGCGCAACGGGACTAGCGGGGGGGCAAAACATTCAGTACTTC,CASATGLAGGQNIQYF
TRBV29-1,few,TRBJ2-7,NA,TGCAGCGTTGTAGGCAGGGGCGACTACGAGCAGTACTTC,CSVVGRGDYEQYF
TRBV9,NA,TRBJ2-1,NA,TGTGCCAGCAGCGTAGGTCCTGAGGGGCGGGGTGATGAGCAGTTCTTC,CASSVGPEGRGDEQFF
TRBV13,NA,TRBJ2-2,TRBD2,TGTGCCAGCAGGGATAGCGGGGCCGGGGAGCTGTTTTTT,CASRDSGAGELFF
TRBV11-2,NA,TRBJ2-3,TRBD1,TGTGCCAGCAGCTTCCGGGACAGGGGCCCGGAGACGCAGTATTTT,CASSFRDRGPETQYF